This TCR beta chain appears in the sequencing data of a study of TIL therapy for anti-PD-1-resistant metastatic lung cancer. Study conclusions and caveats: Treatment-naive, never-smoker and oncogene-addicted patients were overrepresented in this highly selected cohort.

The immunoSEQ assay was v3. Using immunoSEQ multiplex PCR, the repertoire was profiled, and TCRdb retains in-frame clones only, with some absent. The data contain nearly 60,000 clones, less than 75% of them singletons. This clone was counted between two and nine times. Its specificity is not known. The CDR3 sequence is 15 residues long. Germline lookup yields CDR1 LNHDA and CDR2 SQIVND (reference sequence). V was clipped by 4 bases and J by 8 bases; unmatched bases: 14. Time point reported: pre-treatment sample, taken before nivolumab and TIL therapy. V is TRBV19 and J is TRBJ2-7; 7 nucleotides align to TRBD1. The sequencing used blood, collected at baseline. The clonotype was recovered from a person between 25 and 79 years old with non-small cell lung cancer. This CDR3 reads CASSTPGQRPLKQYF. In nucleotides, the CDR3 is TGTGCCAGTAGTACTCCGGGACAGAGGCCTCTGAAGCAGTACTTC.